This entry is about one TCR beta chain. These data originate in a study of blood T cell repertoires in COVID-19. Study in general: Samples taken during acute and convalescent COVID-19 were collected in the United States, Italy and Spain.

Original processing methods: For nucleated cells, counts were estimated from reference gene primer amplification. Repertoires were generated with immunoSEQ multiplex PCR, while TCRdb's copy carries only in-frame clones and drops some. V, J and clone size are those of that table, while D and trimming were read from the DNA. In the table there are some 400,000 clones, around 91% of which are singletons. The receptor was derived from a young man who had recovered from COVID-19. Sequenced: PBMCs or T cells enriched from blood (not recorded which).

The CDR3 DNA sequence: TGCGCCAGCAGTGCCACCGGTTTTCAAGAGACCCAGTACTTC. This encodes CASSATGFQETQYF. The J gene is TRBJ2-5, the V gene TRBV10-2; no clear D. Germline-derived CDR1 and CDR2 are WSHSY and SAAADI. V lost 4 bases and J lost 2, with 11 bases in between. This CDR3 has 14 amino acids.